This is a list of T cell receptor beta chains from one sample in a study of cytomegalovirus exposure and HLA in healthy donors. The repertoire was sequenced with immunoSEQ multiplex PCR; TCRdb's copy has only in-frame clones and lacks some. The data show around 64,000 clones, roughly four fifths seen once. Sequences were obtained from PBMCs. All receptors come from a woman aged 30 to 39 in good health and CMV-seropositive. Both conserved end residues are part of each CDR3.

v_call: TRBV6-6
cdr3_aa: CASSSGGTHSNQPQHF

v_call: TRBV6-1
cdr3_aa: CASREPGQGTYEQYF

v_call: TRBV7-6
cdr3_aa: CASSEATYNEQFF

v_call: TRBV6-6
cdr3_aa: CASSYVTENQPQHF

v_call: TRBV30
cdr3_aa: CAWSDQGARMQPQHF

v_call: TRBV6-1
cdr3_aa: CASSAQSGANYGYTF

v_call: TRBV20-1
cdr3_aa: CSARISHTQYF

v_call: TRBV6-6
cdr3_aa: CASSYPAGTSGEQYF

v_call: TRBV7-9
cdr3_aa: CASSLEGWGNQPQHF

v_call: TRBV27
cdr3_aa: CASSLFDRKAQHF

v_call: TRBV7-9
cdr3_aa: CASSFHGTGLLVGYTF

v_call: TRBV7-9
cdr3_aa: CASSLAPRGHTEAFF

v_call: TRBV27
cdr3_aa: CASSQGSTEAFF

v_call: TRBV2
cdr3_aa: CASTLGRGGDTIYF

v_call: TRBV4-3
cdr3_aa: CASSLGLKLLNEQFF

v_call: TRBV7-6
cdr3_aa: CASSPPNLETQYF

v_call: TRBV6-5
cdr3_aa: CASSGAGVGYEQYF

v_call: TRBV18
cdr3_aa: CASSPKMAGANVLTF

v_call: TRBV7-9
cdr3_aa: CASSFGRLNTIYF

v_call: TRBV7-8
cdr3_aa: CASSPHSLMWAYNEQFF

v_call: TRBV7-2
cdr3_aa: CASSLLPDFSYEQYF

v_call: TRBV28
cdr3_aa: CASSFRLQGTGELFF

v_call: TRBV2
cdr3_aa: CASSPTGKKVQPQHF